This entry features one T cell receptor (beta chain) sequence. The data stem from a study of blood T cell repertoires in COVID-19. Overall study context: Sites across the United States, Italy and Spain contributed samples from acute and convalescent COVID-19. T cells, B-cell-depleted T cells, or PBMCs supplied cDNA or gDNA.

V was pared by 6 bases and J by 2 bases, with 4 bases of the junction left unmatched. Germline CDR1 and CDR2: MDHEN and SYDVKM. There are 14 residues in the CDR3. Source study methods: Amplification with reference gene primers provided the estimates of nucleated cell counts. Generated by immunoSEQ multiplex PCR, the TCRdb table keeps only in-frame clones and is missing some. V and J calls and clone size come straight from that table; D and trimming were deduced from the DNA. Seen here are over 200,000 clones, around 86% observed once, and the top ten hold around a tenth. Seattle's cohort entered during active infection and was followed longitudinally.

The chain couples TRBV28 to TRBJ1-2; 9 bases map to TRBD1. This TCR was recovered from a man in his fifties or sixties with COVID-19, enrolled during active disease. The material sequenced was peripheral blood. The CDR3 DNA reads TGTGCCAGCAGACAGGGACAGGGAAACTATGGCTACACCTTC. This encodes CASRQGQGNYGYTF.